The entry that follows covers one T cell receptor beta chain sequence. What it binds is unknown. The data were taken from a study of beta chain features in type 1 diabetes. Losses at the gene ends were 7 bases for V and 2 bases for J; bases not matched to a gene: 5. The CDR3 is 12 residues long. Germline-derived CDR1 and CDR2 are SQVTM and ANQGSEA. Every bit of the isolated RNA underwent reverse transcription, so sequencing read expressed TCRB transcripts. Sequencing used immunoSEQ multiplex PCR; TCRdb keeps in-frame clones, though not all of them. This table has 640,000 or so clones, over 12% appearing once. The study, taken as a whole, reports: Shorter TCRB CDR3s, moderately but significantly so, were found in Type 1 diabetes patients in all four CD4+ subsets. HLA effects on TCRB rearrangement stayed unresolved here.

The chain couples TRBV29-1 to TRBJ2-7, with 7 bases fitting TRBD2. This clonotype originated in a man aged 18 to 29 with type 1 diabetes. Sequencing was carried out using naive CD4+ T cells from blood. The CDR3 DNA follows: TGCAGCGCCAGGCGGGGGACCTACGAGCAGTACTTC. Protein sequence: CSARRGTYEQYF.